This passage covers 13 T cell receptor beta chains from one sample sequenced in a study of cytomegalovirus exposure and HLA in healthy donors (dated by TCRdb to the late 2010s). The library relied on the immunoSEQ multiplex PCR assay. A mixture of 60 forward primers for TCR Vbeta segments and 13 reverse primers for TCR Jbeta segments was used in the multiplex PCR. Drawn from immuneACCESS, this table holds only the in-frame rearrangements with V and J called that TCRdb kept. Clones are partly lost; checked studies trace under half to an unresolved V gene and leave the rest unexplained. The sample table records roughly 200,000 clones; approximately 70% of these occur just once. The ten most abundant clones make up 2.6% of the sample. The sequencing input was PBMCs. Receptors were obtained from a man aged 40-49 years in good health and CMV-seropositive.

By share, this clone counts as medium-sized. This sequence joins TRBV19 and TRBJ2-3, with D uncertain. Germline lookup yields CDR1 LNHDA and CDR2 SQIVND (reference sequence). The germline V and J ends were trimmed by 9 bases and 6 bases, with 7 bases remaining between them. This CDR3 comprises 10 residues. The CDR3, as DNA: TGTGCCAGCGAAGCGGATACGCAGTATTTT. Translating gives CASEADTQYF.

The chain carries TRBV28 and TRBJ2-5, with TRBD1 as a possible D gene (6 bases). The CDR3 sequence is 15 residues long. The V and J ends lost 8 bases and 1 base respectively, with 17 bases between them. The germline gives CDR1 MDHEN, CDR2 SYDVKM. CDR3 nucleotide sequence: TGTGCCAGCTATCCGGGACACAGATCCCAAGAGACCCAGTACTTC. It specifies CASYPGHRSQETQYF. The whole variable domain, remainder taken from reference TRBV28 and TRBJ2-5, is DVKVTQSSRYLVKRTGEKVFLECVQDMDHENMFWYRQDPGLGLRLIYFSYDVKMKEKGDIPEGYSVSREKKERFSLILESASTNQTSMYLCASYPGHRSQETQYFGPGTRLLVL.

The chain joins TRBV6-5 to TRBJ2-7, with a possible D match to TRBD2 (5 bases). V lost 0 bases and J lost 8, with 17 bases in between. Germline V lookup: CDR1 MNHEY, CDR2 SVGAGI. CDR3 length equals 15 residues. Here the CDR3 reads CASSYSSGLAGKQYF. As DNA, the CDR3 is TGTGCCAGCAGTTACTCGAGTGGGCTAGCAGGCAAGCAGTACTTC.

The J gene is TRBJ1-6, the V gene TRBV28; no reliable D call. The CDR3 has 12 amino acids. Germline assignment: CDR1 MDHEN and CDR2 SYDVKM. V dropped 6 bases and J dropped 7 bases, with 7 bases sitting between them. CDR3 in amino acids: CASRAPNSPLHF. The CDR3 nucleotides are TGTGCCAGCAGGGCTCCGAATTCACCCCTCCACTTT. Supplemented by reference TRBV28 and TRBJ1-6, the full variable domain reads DVKVTQSSRYLVKRTGEKVFLECVQDMDHENMFWYRQDPGLGLRLIYFSYDVKMKEKGDIPEGYSVSREKKERFSLILESASTNQTSMYLCASRAPNSPLHFGNGTRLTVT.

The rearrangement uses TRBV6-5 and TRBJ2-3; 9 positions match TRBD1. V lost 5 bases to trimming and J lost 3 bases; unmatched junction nucleotides: 3. The CDR3 is 14 amino acids. CDR1 is MNHEY and CDR2 is SVGAGI in the germline V gene. CDR3 nucleotides: TGTGCCAGCAGTCCCGGGACAGGGACAGATACGCAGTATTTT. Protein product: CASSPGTGTDTQYF.

The chain uses TRBV7-8 and TRBJ2-2, with a weak D call TRBD1 (6 bases). Germline loops: CDR1 SGHVS, CDR2 FQNEAQ. The CDR3 runs to 14 residues. Deletions cut 4 bases from V and 6 bases from J, with 12 bases between. This chain's CDR3 is CASSSIRGPGELFF. CDR3 DNA: TGTGCCAGCAGCTCGATCAGGGGTCCCGGGGAGCTGTTTTTT.

This clone was picked up a small number of times. This chain connects TRBV6-1 to TRBJ2-2; 8 positions match TRBD1. V was pared by 6 bases and J by 2 bases, with 2 bases of the junction left unmatched. Per germline, CDR1 MNHNS and CDR2 SASEGT. There are 14 residues in the CDR3. The CDR3 sequence is CASRTGVNTGELFF. CDR3 DNA sequence: TGTGCCAGCAGGACAGGGGTTAACACCGGGGAGCTGTTTTTT.

V and J are TRBV7-2 and TRBJ1-5, with a tentative D call TRBD1 (5 bases). Germline V gives CDR1 SGHTA, CDR2 FQGNSA. The CDR3 contains 15 residues. The ends were cut back, 4 bases at V and 5 bases at J, with 15 bases in the middle. The CDR3: CASSSKGVGDQPQHF. The CDR3 DNA reads TGTGCCAGCAGCTCGAAAGGGGTTGGCGATCAGCCCCAGCATTTT.

V and J are TRBV5-1 and TRBJ2-5; tentatively, D is TRBD2 (6 bases). Between the trimmed V and J ends, which lost 4 bases and 4 bases, there was a span of 17 bases. Per germline, CDR1 SGHRS and CDR2 YFSETQ. This CDR3 is 15 amino acids long. CDR3 bases: TGCGCCAGCAGCCCCTCCGGGGGACGGGGAGAGACCCAGTACTTC. Translating it yields CASSPSGGRGETQYF.

The genes are TRBV6-5 and TRBJ1-2; D call uncertain. CDR1 MNHEY and CDR2 SVGAGI come from the germline V gene. The CDR3 spans 14 residues. Trimming took off 0 bases at V and 2 bases at J, with 7 bases between the two ends. Here the CDR3 reads CASSYSEANYGYTF. The CDR3 DNA follows: TGTGCCAGCAGTTACTCAGAGGCGAACTATGGCTACACCTTC.

This sequence joins TRBV4-2 and TRBJ1-2, with no clear D. Germline V gives CDR1 LGHNA, CDR2 YNFKEQ. Trimming pared 3 bases from V and 3 bases from J, leaving 11 bases between. The CDR3 totals 14 residues. The CDR3, as DNA: TGTGCCAGCAGCCAGAGTCGAGTGGACTATGGCTACACCTTC. The encoded protein is CASSQSRVDYGYTF.

This chain connects TRBV5-4 to TRBJ2-2; 9 nucleotides align to TRBD1. The CDR3 runs to 16 residues. J was trimmed by 4 bases and V by 4 bases; bases with no gene match: 8. Germline V gives CDR1 SGHNT, CDR2 YYREEE (reference sequence). For the CDR3, the DNA is TGTGCCAGCAGCCGGGGACAGGGCCGTGGCACCGGGGAGCTGTTTTTT. This codes for CASSRGQGRGTGELFF.

This chain uses TRBV28 with TRBJ2-5, with 7 bases that match TRBD1. This CDR3 contains 14 residues. The germline V gene encodes CDR1 MDHEN and CDR2 SYDVKM. V lost 5 bases and J lost 5; bases outside the gene matches: 8. The CDR3 here is CASSQTGVRETQYF. In DNA form, the CDR3 reads TGTGCCAGCAGTCAAACAGGGGTCCGGGAGACCCAGTACTTC.